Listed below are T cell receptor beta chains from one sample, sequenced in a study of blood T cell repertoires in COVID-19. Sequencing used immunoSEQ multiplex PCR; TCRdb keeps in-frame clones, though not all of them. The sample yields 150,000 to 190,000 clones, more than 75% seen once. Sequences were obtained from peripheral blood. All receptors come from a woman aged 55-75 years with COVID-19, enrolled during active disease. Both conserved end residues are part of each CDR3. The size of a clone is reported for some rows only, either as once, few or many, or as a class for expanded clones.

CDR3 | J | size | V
CASSQEAFYRSEAFF | TRBJ1-1 | - | TRBV3-1/TRBV3-2
CASSSAGANTEAFF | TRBJ1-1 | - | TRBV5-1
CASSPVLAGNRNEQFF | TRBJ2-1 | few | TRBV18
CATKGGRAEKLFF | TRBJ1-4 | - | TRBV2
CASSLGGLAGEREQFF | TRBJ2-1 | - | TRBV27
CASSLWGLGGNQPQHF | TRBJ1-5 | - | TRBV18
CASSTPRQGWNTEAFF | TRBJ1-1 | - | TRBV19
CASSPTDRVNTEAFF | TRBJ1-1 | - | TRBV5-1
CASSVGVSGRGITGELFF | TRBJ2-2 | - | TRBV9
CASSSGTSAYNEQFF | TRBJ2-1 | - | TRBV5-1
CASRPREGPGRTDTQYF | TRBJ2-3 | - | TRBV5-1
CASSFIGGQGGEKLFF | TRBJ1-4 | once | TRBV7-3
CASSFAGKNTEAFF | TRBJ1-1 | - | TRBV11-2
CATGGRLPGNTGELFF | TRBJ2-2 | - | TRBV24-1
CAWSVVRGRKSLNIQYF | TRBJ2-4 | once | TRBV30
CATRRGGETEAFF | TRBJ1-1 | once | TRBV24-1
CASSYSGENTEAFF | TRBJ1-1 | - | TRBV5-1
CASSPNRGTNGYTF | TRBJ1-2 | few | TRBV18
CASSEGRNTDTQYF | TRBJ2-3 | - | TRBV2
CASTYLPMSSASTDTQYF | TRBJ2-3 | - | TRBV27
CASSPRGGRSSYNSPLHF | TRBJ1-6 | once | TRBV18
CASTTGTGVKTEAFF | TRBJ1-1 | - | TRBV11-2
CASSFVRGTEAFF | TRBJ1-1 | - | TRBV3-1/TRBV3-2
CASSIARGGELFF | TRBJ2-2 | - | TRBV19
CASSEAADRVQNIQYF | TRBJ2-4 | - | TRBV6-1
CASKGGENEKLFF | TRBJ1-4 | once | TRBV5-1
CASGRNTQYF | TRBJ2-3 | - | TRBV25-1
CASGRGQQEETQYF | TRBJ2-5 | once | TRBV12-5
CSVRKGGETQYF | TRBJ2-5 | few | TRBV29-1
CASSYSRNTEAFF | TRBJ1-1 | - | TRBV6-5
CASSLSYTDTQYF | TRBJ2-3 | - | TRBV18